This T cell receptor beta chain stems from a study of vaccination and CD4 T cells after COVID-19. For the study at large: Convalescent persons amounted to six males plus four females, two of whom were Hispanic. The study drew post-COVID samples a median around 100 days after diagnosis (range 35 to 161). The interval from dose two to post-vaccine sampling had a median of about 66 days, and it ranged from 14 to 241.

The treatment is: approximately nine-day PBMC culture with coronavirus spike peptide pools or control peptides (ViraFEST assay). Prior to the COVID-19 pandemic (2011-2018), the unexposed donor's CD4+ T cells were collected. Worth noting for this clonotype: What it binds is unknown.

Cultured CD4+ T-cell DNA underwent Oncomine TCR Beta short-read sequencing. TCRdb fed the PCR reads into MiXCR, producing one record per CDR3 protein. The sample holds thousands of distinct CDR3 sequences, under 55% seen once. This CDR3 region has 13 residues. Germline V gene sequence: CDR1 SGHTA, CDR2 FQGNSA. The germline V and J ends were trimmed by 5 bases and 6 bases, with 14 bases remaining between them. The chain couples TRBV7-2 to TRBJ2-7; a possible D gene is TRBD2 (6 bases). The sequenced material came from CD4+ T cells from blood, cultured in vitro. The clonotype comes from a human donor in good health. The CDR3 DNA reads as TGTGCCAGCAGCCTCGGGCCCGGGGGCGAGCAGTACTTC. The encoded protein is CASSLGPGGEQYF. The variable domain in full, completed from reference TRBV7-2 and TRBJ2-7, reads GAGVSQSPSNKVTEKGKDVELRCDPISGHTALYWYRQSLGQGLEFLIYFQGNSAPDKSGLPSDRFSAERTGGSVSTLTIQRTQQEDSAVYLCASSLGPGGEQYFGPGTRLTVT.